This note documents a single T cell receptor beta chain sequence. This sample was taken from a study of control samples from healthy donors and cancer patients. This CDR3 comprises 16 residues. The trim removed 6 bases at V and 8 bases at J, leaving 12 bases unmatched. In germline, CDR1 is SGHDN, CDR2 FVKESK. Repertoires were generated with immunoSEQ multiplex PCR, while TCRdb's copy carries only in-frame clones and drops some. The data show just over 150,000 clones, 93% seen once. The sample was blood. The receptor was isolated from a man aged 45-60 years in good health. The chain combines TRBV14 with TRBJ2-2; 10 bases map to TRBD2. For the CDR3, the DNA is TGTGCCAGCAGTGAGACTAGCGGGCCCCCGGGAGGGGAGCTGTTTTTT. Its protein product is CASSETSGPPGGELFF. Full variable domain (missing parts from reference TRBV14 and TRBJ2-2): EAGVTQFPSHSVIEKGQTVTLRCDPISGHDNLYWYRRVMGKEIKFLLHFVKESKQDESGMPNNRFLAERTGGTYSTLKVQPAELEDSGVYFCASSETSGPPGGELFFGEGSRLTVL.